The clone carrying this T cell receptor (beta chain) was seen at least ten times. The data were taken from a study of identical twins. TCRdb re-called the 5' RACE reads with MiXCR, one entry per CDR3 protein. The sample holds 550,000 to 700,000 distinct CDR3 sequences, 7.5% to 10% seen once. The V and J ends lost 6 bases and 7 bases, in that order; junction bases with no gene match: 4. Germline lookup yields CDR1 MNHEY and CDR2 SMNVEV (reference sequence). The CDR3 loop spans 15 amino acids. The sample was also reused in another study, on yellow fever vaccine responses in identical twins.

This chain uses TRBV27 with TRBJ2-1, with 15 bases lining up with TRBD2. This clonotype originated in a woman aged 18-35 years in good health. The sequenced material came from PBMCs. CDR3 DNA: TGTGCCAGCAGGCCGGGACTAGCGGGAGGAAATGAGCAGTTCTTC. This encodes CASRPGLAGGNEQFF.